The subject of this entry is one TCR beta chain. Profiled with immunoSEQ multiplex PCR; TCRdb holds only in-frame clones, not every one. The sample lists tens of thousands of clones, around nine tenths occurring once. This sample was taken from a study of OX40 agonist ivuxolimab in advanced cancers. Germline CDR1 is MGHRA and CDR2 is YSYEKL. The CDR3 runs to 17 residues. The junction had 9 bases not matched to a gene; V was cut back by 4 bases and J by 2 bases. This sequence joins TRBV4-1 and TRBJ2-1; 9 bases match TRBD2. Sequenced here: CD4+ or CD8+ T cells sorted from blood, sampled in a trial of the OX40 agonist ivuxolimab. The TCR originated in an adult with an advanced solid tumor such as melanoma, head and neck, liver or kidney cancer. CDR3 sequence reads: CASSRLMRTSAYNEQFF. DNA of the CDR3: TGCGCCAGCAGCCGACTTATGAGGACTAGCGCCTACAATGAGCAGTTCTTC.